The rows below give T cell receptor beta chains drawn from one sample of a study of blood T cell repertoires in COVID-19. The table came from immunoSEQ multiplex PCR; TCRdb's copy has only in-frame clones and leaves some out. The table shows about 78,000 clones, with 80% to 85% occurring only once. The sample taken for sequencing was peripheral blood. The receptors were gathered from a man aged 50-59 years with acute or convalescent COVID-19. Each CDR3 is given with its conserved first and last residue. D genes are given only for firm matches. A row's size may be missing; if present it is once, few, many or a size class.

. TRBJ1-5 11 TRBV28 many CASSSTTPQHF TGTGCCAGCAGTTCGACGACTCCCCAGCATTTT
. TRBJ1-4 15 TRBV21-1 once CASSNPGTGNEKLFF TGTGCCAGCAGCAATCCCGGGACAGGGAATGAAAAACTGTTTTTT
TRBD2 TRBJ2-1 13 TRBV10-3 . CATRLAGDNEQFF TGTGCCACCCGACTAGCGGGAGACAATGAGCAGTTCTTC
. TRBJ1-4 15 TRBV27 . CASSLSGSEGEELFF TGTGCCAGCAGTTTATCTGGGTCGGAAGGGGAGGAACTGTTTTTT
. TRBJ1-1 14 TRBV10-3 . CAISGSGGNTEAFF TGTGCCATCAGTGGTTCCGGGGGGAACACTGAAGCTTTCTTT
. TRBJ2-7 13 TRBV6-2/TRBV6-3 . CASGPTGDYEQYF TGTGCCAGCGGCCCCACAGGAGATTACGAGCAGTACTTC
TRBD2 TRBJ2-6 16 TRBV15 . CATSSGVFSGANVLTF TGTGCCACCTCTAGCGGGGTCTTCTCTGGGGCCAACGTCCTGACTTTC
. TRBJ1-2 13 TRBV28 once CASNPGLTPGYTF TGTGCCAGCAACCCGGGACTGACCCCTGGCTACACCTTC
. TRBJ1-1 15 TRBV5-1 . CASSYVNRVGSEAFF TGCGCCAGCAGCTATGTAAACAGGGTGGGGTCTGAAGCTTTCTTT
TRBD1 TRBJ1-2 14 TRBV30 . CAWSVSGGGYGYTF TGTGCCTGGAGTGTATCAGGGGGCGGGTATGGCTACACCTTC
TRBD1 TRBJ1-1 13 TRBV2 . CASRPGTGSEAFF TGTGCCAGCAGACCCGGGACAGGCTCTGAAGCTTTCTTT
TRBD1 TRBJ2-6 18 TRBV4-3 . CASSQDHRGLSGANVLTF TGCGCCAGCAGCCAAGACCACAGGGGCCTCTCTGGGGCCAACGTCCTGACTTTC
TRBD1 TRBJ1-2 15 TRBV2 . CASSGGQGGNYGYTF TGTGCCAGCAGTGGAGGACAGGGGGGGAACTATGGCTACACCTTC
. TRBJ1-3 14 TRBV30 . CAWSVQGSGNTIYF TGTGCCTGGAGTGTTCAGGGCTCTGGAAACACCATATATTTT
. TRBJ2-7 15 TRBV6-2/TRBV6-3 once CASSYGRRSSYEQYF TGTGCCAGCAGTTATGGTCGGAGGAGCTCCTACGAGCAGTACTTC
TRBD2 TRBJ2-1 18 TRBV10-3 once CAISESREWDYLGNEQFF TGTGCCATCAGTGAGTCGCGCGAATGGGACTACCTGGGTAATGAGCAGTTCTTC
TRBD1 TRBJ1-2 14 TRBV5-4 . CASSLGQGASGYTF TGTGCCAGCAGCTTGGGACAGGGGGCATCAGGCTACACCTTC